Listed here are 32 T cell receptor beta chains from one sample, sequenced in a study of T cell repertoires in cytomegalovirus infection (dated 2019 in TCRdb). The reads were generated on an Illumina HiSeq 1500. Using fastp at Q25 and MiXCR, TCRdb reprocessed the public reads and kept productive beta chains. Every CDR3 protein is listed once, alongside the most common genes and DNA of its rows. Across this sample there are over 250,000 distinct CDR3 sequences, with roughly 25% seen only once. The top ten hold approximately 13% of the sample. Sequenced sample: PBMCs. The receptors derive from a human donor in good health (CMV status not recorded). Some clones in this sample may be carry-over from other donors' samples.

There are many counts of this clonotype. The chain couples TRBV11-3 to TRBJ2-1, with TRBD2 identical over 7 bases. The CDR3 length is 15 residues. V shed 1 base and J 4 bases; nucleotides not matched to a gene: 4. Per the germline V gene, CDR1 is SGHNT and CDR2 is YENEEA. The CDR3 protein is CASSLGEGLYNEQFF. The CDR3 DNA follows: TGTGCCAGCAGCTTAGGGGAGGGCCTTTACAATGAGCAGTTCTTC.

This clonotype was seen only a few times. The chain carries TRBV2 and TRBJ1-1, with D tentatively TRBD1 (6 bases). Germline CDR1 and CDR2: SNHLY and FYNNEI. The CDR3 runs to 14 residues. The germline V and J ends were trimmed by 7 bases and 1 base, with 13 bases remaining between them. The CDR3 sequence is CASNLQGPNTEAFF. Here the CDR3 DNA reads TGTGCCAGCAACTTACAGGGCCCGAACACTGAAGCTTTCTTT.

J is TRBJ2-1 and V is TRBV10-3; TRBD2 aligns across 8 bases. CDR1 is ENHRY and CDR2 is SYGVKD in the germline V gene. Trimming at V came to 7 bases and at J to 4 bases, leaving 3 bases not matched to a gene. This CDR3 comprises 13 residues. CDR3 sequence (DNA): TGTGCCATCACCAGCGGGAGTTACAATGAGCAGTTCTTC. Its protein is CAITSGSYNEQFF.

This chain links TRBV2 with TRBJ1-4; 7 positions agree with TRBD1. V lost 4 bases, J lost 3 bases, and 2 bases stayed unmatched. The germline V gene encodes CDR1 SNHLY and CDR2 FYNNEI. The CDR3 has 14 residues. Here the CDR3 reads CASSATGPNEKLFF. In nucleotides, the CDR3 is TGTGCCAGCAGTGCGACAGGGCCTAATGAAAAACTGTTTTTT.

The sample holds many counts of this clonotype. The CDR3 here is CASSLVASGRARGEQFF. In DNA, the CDR3 is TGTGCCAGCAGCTTAGTTGCTAGCGGGAGGGCGCGGGGTGAGCAGTTCTTC. The genes are TRBV7-2 and TRBJ2-1, with 12 bases fitting TRBD2. Germline V CDR1 and CDR2: SGHTA, FQGNSA. J gave up 9 bases and V 1 base, and 10 bases lay outside the gene matches. The CDR3 is made up of 17 amino acids.

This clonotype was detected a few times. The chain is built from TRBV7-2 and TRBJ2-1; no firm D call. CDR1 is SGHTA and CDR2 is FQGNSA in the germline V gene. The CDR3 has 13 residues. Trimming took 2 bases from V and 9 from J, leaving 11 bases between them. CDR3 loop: CASSLYGGGEQFF. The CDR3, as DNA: TGTGCCAGCAGCTTATACGGTGGCGGTGAGCAGTTCTTC.

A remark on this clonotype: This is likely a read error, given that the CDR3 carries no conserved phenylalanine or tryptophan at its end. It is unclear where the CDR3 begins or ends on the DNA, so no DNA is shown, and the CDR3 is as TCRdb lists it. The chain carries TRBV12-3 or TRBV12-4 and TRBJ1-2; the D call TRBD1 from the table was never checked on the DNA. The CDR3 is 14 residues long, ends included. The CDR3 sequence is CASSFGAPGTGLNV.

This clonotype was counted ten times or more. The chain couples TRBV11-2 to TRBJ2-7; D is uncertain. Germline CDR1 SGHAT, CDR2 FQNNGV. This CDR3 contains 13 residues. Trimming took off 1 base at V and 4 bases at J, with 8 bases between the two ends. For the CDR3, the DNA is TGTGCCAGCAGCTTAGGTTCGGGTTACGAGCAGTACTTC. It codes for CASSLGSGYEQYF.

CDR3 amino acids: CASSLGRGSNEQFF. CDR3 coding DNA: TGCGCCAGCAGCTTGGGCAGGGGATCAAATGAGCAGTTCTTC. The chain links TRBV5-1 to TRBJ2-1; D perhaps matches TRBD1 (6 bases). Germline values: CDR1 SGHRS, CDR2 YFSETQ. The CDR3 contains 14 residues. V lost 0 bases to trimming and J lost 7 bases, with 11 bases between them.

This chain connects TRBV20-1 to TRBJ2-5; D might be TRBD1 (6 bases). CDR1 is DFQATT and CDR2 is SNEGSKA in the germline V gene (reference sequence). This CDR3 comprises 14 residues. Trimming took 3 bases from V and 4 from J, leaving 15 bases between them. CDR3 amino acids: CSASLLTGRETQYF. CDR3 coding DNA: TGCAGTGCTAGTCTCCTGACAGGTAGAGAGACCCAGTACTTC.

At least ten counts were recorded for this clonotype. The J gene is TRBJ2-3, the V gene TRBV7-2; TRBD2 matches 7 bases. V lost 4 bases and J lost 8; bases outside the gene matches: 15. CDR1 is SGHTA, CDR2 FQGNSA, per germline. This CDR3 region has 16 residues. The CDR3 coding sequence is TGTGCCAGCAGCTCCGTCCGGGCGGGAGCCGGGGGTACGCAGTATTTT. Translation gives CASSSVRAGAGGTQYF.

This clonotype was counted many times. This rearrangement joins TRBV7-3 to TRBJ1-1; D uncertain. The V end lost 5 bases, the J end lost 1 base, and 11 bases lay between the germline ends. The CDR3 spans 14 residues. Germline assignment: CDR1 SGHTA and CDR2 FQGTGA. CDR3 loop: CASSAGQANTEAFF. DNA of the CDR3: TGTGCCAGCAGCGCGGGTCAGGCGAACACTGAAGCTTTCTTT.

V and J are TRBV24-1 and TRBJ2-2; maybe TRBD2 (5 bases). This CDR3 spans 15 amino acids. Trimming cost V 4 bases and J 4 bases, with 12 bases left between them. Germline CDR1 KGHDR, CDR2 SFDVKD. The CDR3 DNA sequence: TGTGCCACCAGTGAGGAGGACCTTCCCACCGGGGAGCTGTTTTTT. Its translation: CATSEEDLPTGELFF.

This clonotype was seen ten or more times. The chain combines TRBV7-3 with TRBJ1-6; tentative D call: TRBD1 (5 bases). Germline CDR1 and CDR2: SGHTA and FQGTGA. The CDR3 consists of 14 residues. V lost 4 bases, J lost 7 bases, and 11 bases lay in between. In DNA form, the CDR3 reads TGTGCCAGCAGCTCCGGGGACTCCAATTCACCCCTCCACTTT. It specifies CASSSGDSNSPLHF. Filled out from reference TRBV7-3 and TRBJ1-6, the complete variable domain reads GAGVSQTPSNKVTEKGKYVELRCDPISGHTALYWYRQSLGQGPEFLIYFQGTGAADDSGLPNDRFFAVRPEGSVSTLKIQRTERGDSAVYLCASSSGDSNSPLHFGNGTRLTVT.

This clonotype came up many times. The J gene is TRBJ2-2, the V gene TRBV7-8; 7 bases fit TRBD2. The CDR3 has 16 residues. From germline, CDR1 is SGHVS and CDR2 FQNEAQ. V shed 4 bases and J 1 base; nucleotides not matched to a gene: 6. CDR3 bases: TGTGCCAGCAGCTCCCGCCTAGCGGAGAACACCGGGGAGCTGTTTTTT. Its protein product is CASSSRLAENTGELFF.

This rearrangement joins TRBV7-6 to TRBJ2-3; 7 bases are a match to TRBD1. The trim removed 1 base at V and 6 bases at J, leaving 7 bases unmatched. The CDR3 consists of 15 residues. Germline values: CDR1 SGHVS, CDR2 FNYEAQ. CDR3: CASSLGGQPRDTQYF. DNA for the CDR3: TGTGCCAGCAGCTTAGGGGGACAGCCCCGGGATACGCAGTATTTT.

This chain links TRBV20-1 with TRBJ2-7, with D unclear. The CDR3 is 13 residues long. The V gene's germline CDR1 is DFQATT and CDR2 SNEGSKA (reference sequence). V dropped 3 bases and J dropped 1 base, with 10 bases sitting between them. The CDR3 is CSARGTVSYEQYF. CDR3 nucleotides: TGCAGTGCTAGGGGTACGGTATCCTACGAGCAGTACTTC.

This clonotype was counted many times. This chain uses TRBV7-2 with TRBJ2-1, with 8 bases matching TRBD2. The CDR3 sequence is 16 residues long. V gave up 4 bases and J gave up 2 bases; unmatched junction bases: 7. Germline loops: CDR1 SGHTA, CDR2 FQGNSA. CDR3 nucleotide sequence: TGTGCCAGCAGCTACCGGGGTAGCGGGGCCTACAATGAGCAGTTCTTC. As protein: CASSYRGSGAYNEQFF.

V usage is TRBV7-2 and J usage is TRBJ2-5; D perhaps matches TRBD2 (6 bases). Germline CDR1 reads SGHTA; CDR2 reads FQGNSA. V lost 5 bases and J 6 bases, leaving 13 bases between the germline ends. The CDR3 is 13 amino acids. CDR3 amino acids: CASSPLRGKTQYF. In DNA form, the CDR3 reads TGTGCCAGCAGCCCCCTTCGGGGGAAGACCCAGTACTTC. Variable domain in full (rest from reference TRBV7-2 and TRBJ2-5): GAGVSQSPSNKVTEKGKDVELRCDPISGHTALYWYRQSLGQGLEFLIYFQGNSAPDKSGLPSDRFSAERTGGSVSTLTIQRTQQEDSAVYLCASSPLRGKTQYFGPGTRLLVL.

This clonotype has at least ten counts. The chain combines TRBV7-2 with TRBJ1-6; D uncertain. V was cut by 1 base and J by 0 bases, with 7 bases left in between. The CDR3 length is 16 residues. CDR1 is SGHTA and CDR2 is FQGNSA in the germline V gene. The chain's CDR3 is CASSLVGSSYNSPLHF. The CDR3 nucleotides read TGTGCCAGCAGCTTAGTGGGGAGCTCCTATAATTCACCCCTCCACTTT.

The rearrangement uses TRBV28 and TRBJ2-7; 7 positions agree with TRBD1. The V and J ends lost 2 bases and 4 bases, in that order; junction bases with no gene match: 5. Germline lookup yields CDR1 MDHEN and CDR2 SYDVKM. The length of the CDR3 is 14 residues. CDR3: CASSLSRGLYEQYF. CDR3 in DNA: TGTGCCAGCAGTTTAAGCAGGGGGTTGTACGAGCAGTACTTC.

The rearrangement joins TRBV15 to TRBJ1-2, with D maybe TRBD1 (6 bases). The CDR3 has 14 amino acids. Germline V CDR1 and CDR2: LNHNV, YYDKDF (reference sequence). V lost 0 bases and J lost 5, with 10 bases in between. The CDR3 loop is CATSRDQGRYGYTF. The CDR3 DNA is TGTGCCACCAGCAGAGATCAGGGGAGGTATGGCTACACCTTC.

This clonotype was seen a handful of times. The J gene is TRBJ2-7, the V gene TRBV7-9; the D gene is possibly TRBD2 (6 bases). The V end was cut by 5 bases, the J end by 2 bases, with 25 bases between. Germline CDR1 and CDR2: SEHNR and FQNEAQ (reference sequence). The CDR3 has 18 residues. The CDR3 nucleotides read TGTGCCAGCAGCAGGCACGGGACTGATACTAAAGGGACCTACGAGCAGTACTTC. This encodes CASSRHGTDTKGTYEQYF.

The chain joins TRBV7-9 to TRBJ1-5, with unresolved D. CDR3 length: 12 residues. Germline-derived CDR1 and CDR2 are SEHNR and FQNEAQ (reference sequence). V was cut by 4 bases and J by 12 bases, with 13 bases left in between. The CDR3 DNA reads TGTGCCAGCAGCTCCTCCGGGAATCACCAGCATTTT. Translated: CASSSSGNHQHF.

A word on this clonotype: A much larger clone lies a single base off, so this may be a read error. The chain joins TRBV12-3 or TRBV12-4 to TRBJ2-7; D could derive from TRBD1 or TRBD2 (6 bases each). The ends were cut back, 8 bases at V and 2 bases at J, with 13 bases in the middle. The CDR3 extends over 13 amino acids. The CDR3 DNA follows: TGTGCCAGCGGCGGGGACACAGCCTACGAGCAGTACTTC. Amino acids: CASGGDTAYEQYF.

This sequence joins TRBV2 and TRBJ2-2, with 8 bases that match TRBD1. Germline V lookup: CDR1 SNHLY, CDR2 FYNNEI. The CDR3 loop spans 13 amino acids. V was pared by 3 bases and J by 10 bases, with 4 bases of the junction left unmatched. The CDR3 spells CASSDHRGKELFF. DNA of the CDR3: TGTGCCAGCAGTGACCACAGGGGGAAGGAGCTGTTTTTT.

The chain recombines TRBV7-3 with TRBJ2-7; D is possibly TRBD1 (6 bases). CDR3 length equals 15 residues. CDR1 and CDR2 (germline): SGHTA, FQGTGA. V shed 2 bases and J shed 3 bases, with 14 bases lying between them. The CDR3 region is CASSLEKRDNYEQYF. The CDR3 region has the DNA TGTGCCAGCAGCTTAGAAAAAAGGGACAACTACGAGCAGTACTTC. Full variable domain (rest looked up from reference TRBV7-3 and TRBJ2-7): GAGVSQTPSNKVTEKGKYVELRCDPISGHTALYWYRQSLGQGPEFLIYFQGTGAADDSGLPNDRFFAVRPEGSVSTLKIQRTERGDSAVYLCASSLEKRDNYEQYFGPGTRLTVT.

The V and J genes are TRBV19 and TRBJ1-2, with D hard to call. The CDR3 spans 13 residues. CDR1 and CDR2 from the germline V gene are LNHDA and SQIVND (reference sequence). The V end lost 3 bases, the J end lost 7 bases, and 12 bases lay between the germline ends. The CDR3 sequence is CASSIPGLRGYTF. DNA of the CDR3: TGTGCCAGTAGTATTCCAGGCTTGCGTGGCTACACCTTC.

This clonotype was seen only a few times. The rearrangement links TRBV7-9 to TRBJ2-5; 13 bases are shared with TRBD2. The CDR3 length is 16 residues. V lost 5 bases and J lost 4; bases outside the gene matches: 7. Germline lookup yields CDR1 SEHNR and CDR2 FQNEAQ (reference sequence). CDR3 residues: CASSMWGLAGLETQYF. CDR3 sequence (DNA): TGTGCCAGCAGCATGTGGGGACTAGCGGGATTAGAGACCCAGTACTTC.

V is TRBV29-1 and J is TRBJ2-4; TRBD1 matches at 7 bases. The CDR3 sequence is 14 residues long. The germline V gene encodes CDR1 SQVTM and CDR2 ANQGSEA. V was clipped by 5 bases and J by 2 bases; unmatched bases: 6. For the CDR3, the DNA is TGCAGCGTTAACCCAGGGGGAACCAAAAACATTCAGTACTTC. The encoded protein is CSVNPGGTKNIQYF.

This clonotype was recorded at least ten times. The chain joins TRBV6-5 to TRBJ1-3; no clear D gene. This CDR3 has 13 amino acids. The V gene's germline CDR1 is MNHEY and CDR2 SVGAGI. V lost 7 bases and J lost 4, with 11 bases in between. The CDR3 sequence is CASTSPGGNTIYF. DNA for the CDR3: TGTGCCAGCACCTCACCGGGGGGAAACACCATATATTTT.

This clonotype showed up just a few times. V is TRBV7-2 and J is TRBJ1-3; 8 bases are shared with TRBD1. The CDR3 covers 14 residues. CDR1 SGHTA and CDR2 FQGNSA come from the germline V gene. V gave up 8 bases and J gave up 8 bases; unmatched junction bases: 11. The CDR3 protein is CASAPLDRVDTIYF. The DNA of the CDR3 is TGTGCCAGCGCACCCCTGGACAGGGTTGACACCATATATTTT.